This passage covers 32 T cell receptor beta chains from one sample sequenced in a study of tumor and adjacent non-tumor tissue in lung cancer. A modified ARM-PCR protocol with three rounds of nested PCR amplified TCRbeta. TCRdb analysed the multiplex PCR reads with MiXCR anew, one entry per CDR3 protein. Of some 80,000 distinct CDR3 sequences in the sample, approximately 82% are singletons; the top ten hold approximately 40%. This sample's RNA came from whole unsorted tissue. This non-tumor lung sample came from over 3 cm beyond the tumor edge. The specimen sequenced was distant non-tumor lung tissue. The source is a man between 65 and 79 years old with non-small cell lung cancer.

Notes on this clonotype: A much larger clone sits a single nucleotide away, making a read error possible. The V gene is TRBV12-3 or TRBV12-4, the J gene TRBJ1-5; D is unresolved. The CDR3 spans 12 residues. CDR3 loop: CDSSPASQPQHF. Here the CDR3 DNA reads TGTGACAGCAGTCCCGCTAGCCAGCCACAGCATTTT.

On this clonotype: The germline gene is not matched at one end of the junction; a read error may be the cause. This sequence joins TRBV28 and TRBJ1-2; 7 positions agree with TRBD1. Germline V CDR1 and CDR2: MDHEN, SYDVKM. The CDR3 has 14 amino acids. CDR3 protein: CASSLQGVKYGYTF. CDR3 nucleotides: TGTGCCAGCAGTTTACAGGGGGTTAAGTATGGCTACACCTTT.

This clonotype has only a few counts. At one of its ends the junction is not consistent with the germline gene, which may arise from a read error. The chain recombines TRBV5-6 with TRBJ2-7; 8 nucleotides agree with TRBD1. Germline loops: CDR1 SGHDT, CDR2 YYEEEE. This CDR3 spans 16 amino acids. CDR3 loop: CVSSSVVRDRTYEQYF. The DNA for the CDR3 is TGTGTCAGCAGCTCTGTTGTCCGGGACAGGACCTATGAGCAGTACTTC.

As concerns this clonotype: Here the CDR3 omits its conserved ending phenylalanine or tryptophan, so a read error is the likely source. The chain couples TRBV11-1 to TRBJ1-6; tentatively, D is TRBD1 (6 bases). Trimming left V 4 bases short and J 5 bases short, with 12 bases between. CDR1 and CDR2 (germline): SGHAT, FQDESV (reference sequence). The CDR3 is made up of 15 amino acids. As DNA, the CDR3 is TGTGCCAGCAGCTGCGGACAGCCTGATAATTCACCCCTCCACTCT. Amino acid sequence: CASSCGQPDNSPLHS.

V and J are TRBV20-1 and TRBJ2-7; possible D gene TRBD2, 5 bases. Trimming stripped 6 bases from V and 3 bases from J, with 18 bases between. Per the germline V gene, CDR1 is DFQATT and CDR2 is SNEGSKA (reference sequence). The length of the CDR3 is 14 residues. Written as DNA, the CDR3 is TGCAGTGCCCAAGCGGTCCGGTCGAGCTACGAGCAGTACTTC. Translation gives CSAQAVRSSYEQYF.

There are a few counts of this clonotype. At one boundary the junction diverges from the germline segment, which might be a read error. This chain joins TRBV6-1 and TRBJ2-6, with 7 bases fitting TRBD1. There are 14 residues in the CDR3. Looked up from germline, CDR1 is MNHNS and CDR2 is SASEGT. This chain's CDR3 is CARSEGAGAKVLTF. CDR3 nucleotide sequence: TGTGCCAGAAGTGAGGGGGCTGGGGCAAAAGTACTGACTTTC.

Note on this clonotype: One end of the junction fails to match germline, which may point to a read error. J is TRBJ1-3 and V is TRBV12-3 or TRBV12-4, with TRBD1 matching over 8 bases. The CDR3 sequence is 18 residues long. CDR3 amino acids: CASSPPGTGIGSGNTIYF. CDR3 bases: TGCGCCAGCAGTCCTCCCGGGACAGGTATCGGCTCTGGAAACACCATATATTTT.

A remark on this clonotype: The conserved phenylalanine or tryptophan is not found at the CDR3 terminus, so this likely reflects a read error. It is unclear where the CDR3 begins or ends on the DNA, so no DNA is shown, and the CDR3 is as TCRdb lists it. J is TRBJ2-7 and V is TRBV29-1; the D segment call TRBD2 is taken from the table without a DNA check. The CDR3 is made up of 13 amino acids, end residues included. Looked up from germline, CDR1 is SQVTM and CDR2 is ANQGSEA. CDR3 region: CSVDTSGAGEQHL.

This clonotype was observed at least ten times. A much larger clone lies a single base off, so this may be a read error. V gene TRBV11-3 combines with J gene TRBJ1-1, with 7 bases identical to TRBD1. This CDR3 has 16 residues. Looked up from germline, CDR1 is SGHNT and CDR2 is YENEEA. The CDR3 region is CASRFRDRTLKNEAFF. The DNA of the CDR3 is TGTGCCAGCCGCTTTCGGGACAGAACCCTGAAAAATGAAGCTTTCTTT.

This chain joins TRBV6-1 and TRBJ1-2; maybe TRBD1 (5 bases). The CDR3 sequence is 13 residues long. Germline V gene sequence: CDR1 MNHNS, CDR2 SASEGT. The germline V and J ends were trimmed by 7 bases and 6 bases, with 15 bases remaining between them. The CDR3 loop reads CASTSGIGDGYTF. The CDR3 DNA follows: TGTGCCAGCACTTCCGGGATAGGGGATGGCTACACCTTC.

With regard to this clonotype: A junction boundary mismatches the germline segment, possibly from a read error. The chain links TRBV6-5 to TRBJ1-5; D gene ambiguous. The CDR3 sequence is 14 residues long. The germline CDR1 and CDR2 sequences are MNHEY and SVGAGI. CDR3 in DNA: TGTGCCAGCAGTTTACTAGTAGTGAATCAGCCCCAGCAGTTT. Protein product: CASSLLVVNQPQQF.

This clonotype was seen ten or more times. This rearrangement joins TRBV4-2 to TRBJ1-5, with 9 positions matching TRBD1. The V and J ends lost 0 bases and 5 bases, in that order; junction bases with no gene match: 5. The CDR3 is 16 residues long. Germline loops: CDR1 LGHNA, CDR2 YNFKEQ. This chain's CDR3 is CASSQDVGTGHQPQHF. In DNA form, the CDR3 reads TGTGCCAGCAGCCAAGACGTCGGGACAGGGCATCAGCCCCAGCATTTT.

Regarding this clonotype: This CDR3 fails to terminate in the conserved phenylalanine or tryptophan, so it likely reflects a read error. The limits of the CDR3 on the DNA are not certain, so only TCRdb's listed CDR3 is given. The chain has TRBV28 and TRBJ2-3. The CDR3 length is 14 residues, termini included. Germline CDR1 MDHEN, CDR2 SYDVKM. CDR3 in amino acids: CASTSRSSTDMHYL.

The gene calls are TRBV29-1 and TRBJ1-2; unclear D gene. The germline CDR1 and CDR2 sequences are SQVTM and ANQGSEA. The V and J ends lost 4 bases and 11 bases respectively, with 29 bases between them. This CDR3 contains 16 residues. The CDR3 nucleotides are TGCAGCGTTGTCCCCTATCAATCCTCGGGAGAAGAACGATACACCTTC. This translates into CSVVPYQSSGEERYTF.

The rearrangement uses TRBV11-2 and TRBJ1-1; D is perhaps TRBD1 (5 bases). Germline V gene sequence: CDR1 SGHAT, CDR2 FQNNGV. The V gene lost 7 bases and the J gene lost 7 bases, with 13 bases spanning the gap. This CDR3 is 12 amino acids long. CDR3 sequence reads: CASTLRGIEAFF. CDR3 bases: TGTGCCAGCACTCTGAGGGGTATTGAAGCTTTCTTT. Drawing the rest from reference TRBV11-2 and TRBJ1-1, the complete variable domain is EAGVAQSPRYKIIEKRQSVAFWCNPISGHATLYWYQQILGQGPKLLIQFQNNGVVDDSQLPKDRFSAERLKGVDSTLKIQPAKLEDSAVYLCASTLRGIEAFFGQGTRLTVV.

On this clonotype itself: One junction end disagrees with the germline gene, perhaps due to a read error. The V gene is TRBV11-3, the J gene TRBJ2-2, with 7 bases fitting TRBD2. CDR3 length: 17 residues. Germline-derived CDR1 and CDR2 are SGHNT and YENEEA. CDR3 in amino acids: CANSLGMTSLNTGELFF. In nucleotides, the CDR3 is TGTGCCAACAGCTTAGGGATGACTAGCCTGAACACCGGGGAGCTGTTTTTT.

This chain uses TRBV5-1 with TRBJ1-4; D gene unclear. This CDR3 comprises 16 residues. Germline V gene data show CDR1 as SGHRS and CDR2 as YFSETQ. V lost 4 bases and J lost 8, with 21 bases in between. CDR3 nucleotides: TGCGCCAGCAGCCTAGATATTCGACTCCGAGGAGAAAAACTGTTTTTT. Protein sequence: CASSLDIRLRGEKLFF. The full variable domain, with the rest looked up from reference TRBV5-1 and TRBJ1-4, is KAGVTQTPRYLIKTRGQQVTLSCSPISGHRSVSWYQQTPGQGLQFLFEYFSETQRNKGNFPGRFSGRQFSNSRSEMNVSTLELGDSALYLCASSLDIRLRGEKLFFGSGTQLSVL.

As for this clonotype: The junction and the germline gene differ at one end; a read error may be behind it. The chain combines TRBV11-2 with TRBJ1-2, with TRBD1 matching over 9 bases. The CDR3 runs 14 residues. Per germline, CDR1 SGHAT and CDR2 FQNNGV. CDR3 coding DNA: TGTGCCAGCTTGGCGACAGGGGGTAACTATGGCTATACCTTC. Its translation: CASLATGGNYGYTF.

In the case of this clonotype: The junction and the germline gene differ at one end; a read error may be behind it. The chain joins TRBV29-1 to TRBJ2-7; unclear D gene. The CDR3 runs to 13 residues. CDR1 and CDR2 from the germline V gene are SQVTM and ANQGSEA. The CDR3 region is CSIEVDGTYEQYF. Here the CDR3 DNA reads TGCAGCATTGAAGTGGACGGTACCTACGAGCAGTACTTC.

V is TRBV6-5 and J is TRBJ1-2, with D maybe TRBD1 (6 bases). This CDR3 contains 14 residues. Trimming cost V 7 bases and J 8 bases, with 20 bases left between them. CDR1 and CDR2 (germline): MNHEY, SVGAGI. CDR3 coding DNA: TGTGCCAGCAATAGTGGACAGTGGATGAGAGGCTACACCTTC. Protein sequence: CASNSGQWMRGYTF.

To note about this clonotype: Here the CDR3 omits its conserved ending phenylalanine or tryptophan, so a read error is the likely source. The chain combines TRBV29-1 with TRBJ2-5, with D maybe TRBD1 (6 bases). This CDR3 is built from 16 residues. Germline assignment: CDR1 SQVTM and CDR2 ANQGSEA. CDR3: CCAKPYVQTGQETQYY. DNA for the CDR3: TGCTGCGCCAAGCCCTACGTCCAGACAGGTCAAGAGACCCAGTACTAC.

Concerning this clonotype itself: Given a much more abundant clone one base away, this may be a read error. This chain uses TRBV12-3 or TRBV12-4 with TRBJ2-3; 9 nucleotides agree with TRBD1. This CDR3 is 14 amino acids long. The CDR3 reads CASSSTGGADMQYF. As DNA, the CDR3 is TGTGCCAGCAGTTCCACAGGGGGCGCGGATATGCAGTATTTT.

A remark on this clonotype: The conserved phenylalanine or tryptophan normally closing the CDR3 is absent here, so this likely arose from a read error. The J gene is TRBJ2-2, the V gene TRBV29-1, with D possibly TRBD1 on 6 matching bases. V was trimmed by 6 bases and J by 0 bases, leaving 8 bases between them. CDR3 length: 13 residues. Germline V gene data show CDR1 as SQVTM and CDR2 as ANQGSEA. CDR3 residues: CSVTGPNTGELFL. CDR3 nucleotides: TGCAGCGTAACAGGGCCGAACACCGGGGAGCTGTTTTTG.

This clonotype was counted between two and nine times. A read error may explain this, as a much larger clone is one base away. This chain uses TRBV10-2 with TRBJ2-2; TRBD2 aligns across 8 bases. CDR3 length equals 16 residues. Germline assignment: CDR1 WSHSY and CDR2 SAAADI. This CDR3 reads CPSRPDGGGNTGELFF. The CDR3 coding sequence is TGCCCCAGCAGACCAGACGGGGGGGGTAACACCGGGGAGCTGTTTTTT.

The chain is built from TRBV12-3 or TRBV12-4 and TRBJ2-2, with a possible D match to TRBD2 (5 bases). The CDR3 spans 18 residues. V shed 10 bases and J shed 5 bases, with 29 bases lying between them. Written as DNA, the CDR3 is TGTGCCAACAGCCCTGGTCCACAGCGATCTGGACTTACCGGGGAGCTGTTTTTT. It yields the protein CANSPGPQRSGLTGELFF.

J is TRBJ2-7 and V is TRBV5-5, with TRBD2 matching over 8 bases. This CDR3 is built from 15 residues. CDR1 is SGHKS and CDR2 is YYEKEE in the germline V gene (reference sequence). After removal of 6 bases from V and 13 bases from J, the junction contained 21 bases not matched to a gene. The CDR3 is CASINPSGSSHEPYF. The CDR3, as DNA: TGTGCCAGCATCAACCCCAGCGGGAGTAGTCACGAGCCTTACTTC.

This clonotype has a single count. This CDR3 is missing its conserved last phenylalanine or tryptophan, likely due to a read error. DNA of the CDR3: TGTGTCAGCAGTTACTGTATCGACAGGGGAGTTACGCAGTATTTG. It codes for CVSSYCIDRGVTQYL. The chain recombines TRBV6-6 with TRBJ2-3; 8 nucleotides agree with TRBD1. Germline V CDR1 and CDR2: MNHNY, SVGAGI (reference sequence). This CDR3 is built from 15 residues.

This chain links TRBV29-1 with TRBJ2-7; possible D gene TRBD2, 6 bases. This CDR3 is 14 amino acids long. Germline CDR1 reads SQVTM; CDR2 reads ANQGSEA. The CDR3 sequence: CIAERAGPIYEQYF. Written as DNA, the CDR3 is TGCATCGCTGAAAGGGCGGGACCGATCTACGAGCAGTACTTC.

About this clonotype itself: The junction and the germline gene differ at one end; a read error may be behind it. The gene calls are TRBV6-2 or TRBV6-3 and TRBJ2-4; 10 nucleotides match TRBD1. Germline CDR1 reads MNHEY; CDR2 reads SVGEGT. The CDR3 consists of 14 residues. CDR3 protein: CASSSFGQGDIQQF. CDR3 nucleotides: TGTGCCAGCAGTTCTTTTGGACAGGGGGACATTCAGCAATTC.

The CDR3 coding sequence is TGCAGTGCTAATTCAGGGGACTTAGTCTCCTATGGCTACACCTTC. Amino acid sequence: CSANSGDLVSYGYTF. This chain links TRBV20-1 with TRBJ1-2; possibly TRBD1 for D (6 bases). This CDR3 has 15 residues. Germline CDR1 and CDR2: DFQATT and SNEGSKA (reference sequence). The V end lost 4 bases, the J end lost 4 bases, and 19 bases lay between the germline ends.

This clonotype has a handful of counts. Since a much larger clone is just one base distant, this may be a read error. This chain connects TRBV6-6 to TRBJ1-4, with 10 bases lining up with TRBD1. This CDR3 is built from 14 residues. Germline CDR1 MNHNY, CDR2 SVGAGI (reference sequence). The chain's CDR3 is CVSTWTGGNEKLFF. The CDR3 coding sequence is TGTGTCAGTACTTGGACAGGGGGTAATGAAAAACTGTTTTTT.

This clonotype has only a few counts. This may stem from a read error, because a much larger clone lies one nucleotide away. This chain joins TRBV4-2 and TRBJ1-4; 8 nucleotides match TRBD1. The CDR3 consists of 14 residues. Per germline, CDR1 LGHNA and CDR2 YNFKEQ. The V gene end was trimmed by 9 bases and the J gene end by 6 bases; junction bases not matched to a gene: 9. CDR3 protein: CARRRGQGDEKLFF. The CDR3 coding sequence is TGTGCCAGAAGACGTGGACAGGGAGATGAAAAACTGTTTTTT.